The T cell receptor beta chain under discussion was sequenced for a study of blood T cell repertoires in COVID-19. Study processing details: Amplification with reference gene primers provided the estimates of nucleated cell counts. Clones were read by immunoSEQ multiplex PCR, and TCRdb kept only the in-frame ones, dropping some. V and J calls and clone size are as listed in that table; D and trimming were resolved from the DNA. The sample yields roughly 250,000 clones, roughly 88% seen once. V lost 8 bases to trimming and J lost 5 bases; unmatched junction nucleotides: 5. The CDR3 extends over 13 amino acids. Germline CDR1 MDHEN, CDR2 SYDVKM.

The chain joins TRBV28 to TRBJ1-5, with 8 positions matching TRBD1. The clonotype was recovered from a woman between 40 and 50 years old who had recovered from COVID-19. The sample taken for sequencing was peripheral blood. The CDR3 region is CASVGQGYQPQHF. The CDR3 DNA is TGTGCCAGCGTAGGACAGGGCTATCAGCCCCAGCATTTT.